This T cell receptor (beta chain) appears in the sequencing data of a study of cytomegalovirus exposure and HLA in healthy donors. J gave up 5 bases and V 4 bases, and 9 bases lay outside the gene matches. This CDR3 has 14 residues. Germline loops: CDR1 SGHNT, CDR2 YYREEE (reference sequence). The PCR contained 60 Vbeta and 13 Jbeta primers. Clones were read by immunoSEQ multiplex PCR, and TCRdb kept only the in-frame ones, dropping some. The table records approximately 180,000 clones, about 79% of them present only once. The TCR comes from a man aged 40-49 years in good health and CMV-seropositive. Source material: PBMCs. The V gene is TRBV5-4, the J gene TRBJ2-7; 7 nucleotides agree with TRBD2. The CDR3 is CASSPWGRANEQYF. Written as DNA, the CDR3 is TGTGCCAGCAGCCCCTGGGGGAGGGCGAACGAGCAGTACTTC.